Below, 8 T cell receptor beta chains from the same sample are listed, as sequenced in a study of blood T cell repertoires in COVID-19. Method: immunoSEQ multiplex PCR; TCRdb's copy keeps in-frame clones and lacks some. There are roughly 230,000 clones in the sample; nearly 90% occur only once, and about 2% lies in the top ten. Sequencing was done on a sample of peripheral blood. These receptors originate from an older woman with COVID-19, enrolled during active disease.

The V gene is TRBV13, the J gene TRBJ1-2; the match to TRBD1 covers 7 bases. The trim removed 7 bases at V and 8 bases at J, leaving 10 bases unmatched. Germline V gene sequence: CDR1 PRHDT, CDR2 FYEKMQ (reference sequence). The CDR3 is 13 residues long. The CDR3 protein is CASTPSRQGGYTF. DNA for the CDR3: TGTGCCAGCACCCCCAGTCGACAGGGAGGCTACACCTTC.

CDR3 sequence (DNA): TGCAGCGTTGACGATCGGACAGGGCTAGTAGATACGCAGTATTTT. Translation gives CSVDDRTGLVDTQYF. The chain links TRBV29-1 to TRBJ2-3, with TRBD1 matching 8 bases. This CDR3 comprises 15 residues. Germline CDR1 reads SQVTM; CDR2 reads ANQGSEA. The junction had 10 bases not matched to a gene; V was cut back by 3 bases and J by 5 bases.

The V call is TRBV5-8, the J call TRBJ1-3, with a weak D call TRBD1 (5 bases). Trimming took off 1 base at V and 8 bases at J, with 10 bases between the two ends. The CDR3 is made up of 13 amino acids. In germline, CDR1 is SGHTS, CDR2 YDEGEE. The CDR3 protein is CASSLRGADTIYF. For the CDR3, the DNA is TGTGCCAGCAGCTTGAGGGGCGCGGACACCATATATTTT.

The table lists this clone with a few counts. CDR3 nucleotides: TGTGCCAGCAGCTTAGAGCCGGGTAGGTCCACTGAGCAGTTCTTC. Its translation: CASSLEPGRSTEQFF. The chain carries TRBV7-2 and TRBJ2-1, with unresolved D. With 1 base removed from V and 9 bases from J, the gap between germline ends came to 16 bases. The CDR3 sequence is 15 residues long. The germline CDR1 and CDR2 sequences are SGHTA and FQGNSA.

CDR3 nucleotide sequence: TGTGCCAGTAGTAACGGACTAGCGGGGTCAGATACGCAGTATTTT. This translates into CASSNGLAGSDTQYF. V gene TRBV19 combines with J gene TRBJ2-3, with 12 nucleotides matching TRBD2. The CDR3 covers 15 residues. J gave up 4 bases and V 4 bases, and 3 bases lay outside the gene matches. Germline V lookup: CDR1 LNHDA, CDR2 SQIVND (reference sequence). The complete variable domain, with remaining parts taken from reference TRBV19 and TRBJ2-3, reads DGGITQSPKYLFRKEGQNVTLSCEQNLNHDAMYWYRQDPGQGLRLIYYSQIVNDFQKGDIAEGYSVSREKKESFPLTVTSAQKNPTAFYLCASSNGLAGSDTQYFGPGTRLTVL.

CDR3 coding DNA: TGTGCCAGCAGTACTGGACAGGTCATGAACACTGAAGCTTTCTTT. Its protein is CASSTGQVMNTEAFF. The rearrangement joins TRBV5-6 to TRBJ1-1, with 7 bases fitting TRBD1. Losses at the gene ends were 5 bases for V and 0 bases for J; bases not matched to a gene: 7. The CDR3 runs 15 residues. Germline values: CDR1 SGHDT, CDR2 YYEEEE.

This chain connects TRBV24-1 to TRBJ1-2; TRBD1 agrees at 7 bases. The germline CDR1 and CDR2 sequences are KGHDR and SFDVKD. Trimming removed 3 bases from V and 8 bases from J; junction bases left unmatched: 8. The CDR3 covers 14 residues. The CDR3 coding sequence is TGTGCCACCAGTGATAACGACAGGGTCCGGGGCTACACCTTC. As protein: CATSDNDRVRGYTF.

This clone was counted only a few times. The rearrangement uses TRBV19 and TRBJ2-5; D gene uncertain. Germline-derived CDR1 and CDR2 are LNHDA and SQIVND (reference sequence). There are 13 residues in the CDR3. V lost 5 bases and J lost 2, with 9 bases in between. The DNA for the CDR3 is TGTGCCAGTAGTGTGAGGCAGCAAGAGACCCAGTACTTC. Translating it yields CASSVRQQETQYF. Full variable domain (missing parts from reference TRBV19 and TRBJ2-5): DGGITQSPKYLFRKEGQNVTLSCEQNLNHDAMYWYRQDPGQGLRLIYYSQIVNDFQKGDIAEGYSVSREKKESFPLTVTSAQKNPTAFYLCASSVRQQETQYFGPGTRLLVL.